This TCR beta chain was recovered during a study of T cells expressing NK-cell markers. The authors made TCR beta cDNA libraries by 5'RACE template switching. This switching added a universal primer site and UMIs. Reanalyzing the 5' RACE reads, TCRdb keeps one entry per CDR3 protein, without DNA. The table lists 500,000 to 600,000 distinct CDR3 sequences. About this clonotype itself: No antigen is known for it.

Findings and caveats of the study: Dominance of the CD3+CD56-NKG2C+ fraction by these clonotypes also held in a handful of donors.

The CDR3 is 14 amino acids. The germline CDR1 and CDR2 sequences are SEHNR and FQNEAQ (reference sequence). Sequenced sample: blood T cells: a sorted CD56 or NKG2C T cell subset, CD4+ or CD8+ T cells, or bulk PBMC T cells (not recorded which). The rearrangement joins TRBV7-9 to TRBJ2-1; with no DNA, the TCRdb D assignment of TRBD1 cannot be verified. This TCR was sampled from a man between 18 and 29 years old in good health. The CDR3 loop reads CASSLSRDRDEQFF.